Shown below are 25 T cell receptor beta chains from a single sample sequenced in a study of T cell clones after liver transplantation. The data were produced by immunoSEQ multiplex PCR, yet TCRdb's version contains in-frame clones alone and is incomplete. Of tens of thousands of clones in the sample, 80% were seen once. The sequencing here drew on CD4+ T cells from blood, taken 12 months after liver transplant. The source is a human patient who received a liver transplant. A share of the T cells may be of graft donor origin.

In its sample, this clone was seen once. The V call is TRBV5-1, the J call TRBJ2-7; D perhaps matches TRBD2 (6 bases). This CDR3 is 14 amino acids long. Trimming took 1 base from V and 2 from J, leaving 10 bases between them. Germline V CDR1 and CDR2: SGHRS, YFSETQ. The CDR3 coding sequence is TGCGCCAGCAGCTTGATTAGCGGAACCTACGAGCAGTACTTC. Translated, it gives CASSLISGTYEQYF.

The gene calls are TRBV4-3 and TRBJ2-3, with D unresolved. The CDR3 is 16 residues long. The V and J ends lost 0 bases and 11 bases respectively, with 21 bases between them. Germline V CDR1 and CDR2: LGHNA, YSLEER. The CDR3 loop reads CASSQDRALINFGQYF. The CDR3, as DNA: TGCGCCAGCAGCCAAGATCGAGCTCTCATAAATTTTGGGCAGTATTTT.

The genes are TRBV2 and TRBJ1-1; maybe TRBD1 (6 bases). The V gene lost 5 bases and the J gene lost 1 base, with 14 bases spanning the gap. Germline V gives CDR1 SNHLY, CDR2 FYNNEI. The CDR3 contains 15 residues. The DNA of the CDR3 is TGTGCCAGCAGTACAGGGTATGAATCGAACACTGAAGCTTTCTTT. As protein: CASSTGYESNTEAFF.

V gene TRBV7-9 combines with J gene TRBJ2-7, with 8 bases identical to TRBD2. CDR1 SEHNR and CDR2 FQNEAQ come from the germline V gene (reference sequence). The V and J ends lost 4 bases and 5 bases, in that order; junction bases with no gene match: 7. The length of the CDR3 is 14 residues. CDR3: CASSSSGSEDEQYF. The CDR3 region has the DNA TGTGCCAGCAGCTCCAGCGGGAGCGAGGACGAGCAGTACTTC.

The chain combines TRBV2 with TRBJ1-1, with D maybe TRBD1 (6 bases). This CDR3 comprises 14 residues. Trimming shortened V by 7 bases and J by 1 base, and 13 bases separated the two germline ends. The germline gives CDR1 SNHLY, CDR2 FYNNEI. The CDR3 nucleotides are TGTGCCAGCATCAGGGGCAATTGGAACACTGAAGCTTTCTTT. This codes for CASIRGNWNTEAFF.

This chain uses TRBV5-1 with TRBJ1-1; 10 nucleotides align to TRBD1. V shed 3 bases, J shed 4 bases, and the junction held 9 bases outside the gene matches. The CDR3 is made up of 16 amino acids. Germline V gives CDR1 SGHRS, CDR2 YFSETQ. The CDR3 DNA reads TGCGCCAGCAGCTCGGGACAGGGGAGGGATAGCACTGAAGCTTTCTTT. Its protein is CASSSGQGRDSTEAFF.

The rearrangement joins TRBV18 to TRBJ2-7, with D hard to call. V lost 0 bases, J lost 5 bases, and 14 bases lay in between. Per the germline V gene, CDR1 is KGHSH and CDR2 is LQKENI. The CDR3 extends over 15 amino acids. CDR3 protein: CASSPPIPARNEQYF. The CDR3 DNA sequence: TGTGCCAGCTCACCACCAATTCCGGCTCGGAACGAGCAGTACTTC.

Concerning this clone: Other nucleotide sequences in the sample specify the same CDR3. J is TRBJ1-1 and V is TRBV18; a possible D gene is TRBD1 (5 bases). CDR3 length equals 13 residues. Germline values: CDR1 KGHSH, CDR2 LQKENI. Trimming took 2 bases from V and 1 from J, leaving 5 bases between them. This CDR3 is CASSPGQNTEAFF. Here the CDR3 DNA reads TGTGCCAGCTCACCAGGACAGAACACTGAAGCTTTCTTT.

The gene calls are TRBV6-1 and TRBJ2-7, with D possibly TRBD1 on 6 matching bases. This CDR3 region has 15 residues. The germline V gene encodes CDR1 MNHNS and CDR2 SASEGT. V was pared by 5 bases and J by 0 bases, with 14 bases between. In DNA, the CDR3 is TGTGCCAGCAGTTCCGGGACACACTACTCCTACGAGCAGTACTTC. The encoded protein is CASSSGTHYSYEQYF.

This chain uses TRBV6-1 with TRBJ2-2; 7 positions agree with TRBD2. Germline lookup yields CDR1 MNHNS and CDR2 SASEGT. The CDR3 length is 15 residues. V shed 5 bases, J shed 7 bases, and the junction held 10 bases outside the gene matches. The chain's CDR3 is CASSQLWAGDGELFF. CDR3 bases: TGTGCCAGCAGTCAGCTTTGGGCGGGAGACGGGGAGCTGTTTTTT.

The genes are TRBV13 and TRBJ1-1; D is ambiguous. The V gene lost 4 bases and the J gene lost 1 base, with 22 bases spanning the gap. The CDR3 runs to 18 residues. Germline values: CDR1 PRHDT, CDR2 FYEKMQ (reference sequence). For the CDR3, the DNA is TGTGCCAGCAGCTATGCCCTAAGGCAGGCCTTCTCGAACACTGAAGCTTTCTTT. Its translation: CASSYALRQAFSNTEAFF.

The J gene is TRBJ2-7, the V gene TRBV5-4; TRBD2 aligns across 11 bases. The V and J ends lost 2 bases and 2 bases, in that order; junction bases with no gene match: 15. The CDR3 is made up of 19 amino acids. CDR1 and CDR2 from the germline V gene are SGHNT and YYREEE (reference sequence). The CDR3 coding sequence is TGTGCCAGCAGCTTCTATAGCGGGAGGGTACCCCTTATGACCTACGAGCAGTACTTC. This sequence encodes CASSFYSGRVPLMTYEQYF.

This chain joins TRBV28 and TRBJ2-7; D assignment may be TRBD1 or TRBD2 (6 bases each). V was pared by 7 bases and J by 2 bases, with 15 bases between. The germline CDR1 and CDR2 sequences are MDHEN and SYDVKM. The CDR3 runs to 14 residues. In DNA, the CDR3 is TGTGCCAGCAAAGCTGGGGGGCAGGCCTACGAGCAGTACTTC. Translation gives CASKAGGQAYEQYF.

V gene TRBV18 combines with J gene TRBJ2-7; D possibly corresponds to TRBD2 (5 bases). V was trimmed by 2 bases and J by 5 bases, leaving 13 bases between them. CDR3 length equals 14 residues. Germline CDR1 and CDR2: KGHSH and LQKENI. Here the CDR3 reads CASSPNLDYNEQYF. The DNA for the CDR3 is TGTGCCAGCTCACCAAACCTCGACTATAACGAGCAGTACTTC.

The chain couples TRBV7-3 to TRBJ2-5; tentatively, D is TRBD1 or TRBD2 (5 bases each). Germline V gene lookup returns CDR1 SGHTA and CDR2 FQGTGA. The V gene lost 1 base and the J gene lost 14 bases, with 20 bases spanning the gap. The CDR3 spans 14 residues. This CDR3 reads CASSLNGGPGFIYF. Here the CDR3 DNA reads TGTGCCAGCAGCTTAAATGGGGGACCCGGTTTTATTTACTTC.

The chain uses TRBV7-8 and TRBJ1-1; tentatively, D is TRBD1 (5 bases). With 5 bases removed from V and 3 bases from J, the gap between germline ends came to 13 bases. CDR3 size: 14 residues. Looked up from germline, CDR1 is SGHVS and CDR2 is FQNEAQ. CDR3 coding DNA: TGTGCCAGCAGCCTTCAGGGAGGGGACACTGAAGCTTTCTTT. It is translated as CASSLQGGDTEAFF.

This chain links TRBV9 with TRBJ2-1, with TRBD1 identical over 7 bases. V was clipped by 4 bases and J by 4 bases; unmatched bases: 8. This CDR3 spans 15 amino acids. The V gene's germline CDR1 is SGDLS and CDR2 YYNGEE. This CDR3 reads CASSPTLDRYNEQFF. The CDR3 region has the DNA TGTGCCAGCAGCCCGACCCTGGACAGGTACAATGAGCAGTTCTTC.

The rearrangement joins TRBV7-2 to TRBJ2-3; D remains unclear. Germline assignment: CDR1 SGHTA and CDR2 FQGNSA. V was cut by 5 bases and J by 5 bases, with 8 bases left in between. The CDR3 totals 12 residues. CDR3 in amino acids: CASSPLGDTQYF. CDR3 in DNA: TGTGCCAGCAGCCCCCTGGGAGATACGCAGTATTTT.

The chain recombines TRBV4-1 with TRBJ2-7; tentative D call: TRBD1 (5 bases). V was shortened by 3 bases and J by 3 bases, with 12 bases between the two germline ends. The CDR3 contains 14 residues. Looked up from germline, CDR1 is MGHRA and CDR2 is YSYEKL. This chain's CDR3 is CASSQADSLYEQYF. In DNA, the CDR3 is TGCGCCAGCAGCCAGGCTGACAGTCTCTACGAGCAGTACTTC.

V is TRBV11-2 and J is TRBJ2-7; the match to TRBD2 covers 9 bases. CDR3 size: 15 residues. With V trimmed by 0 bases and J by 4 bases, 4 bases remained unmatched. CDR1 and CDR2 (germline): SGHAT, FQNNGV. The CDR3 nucleotides read TGTGCCAGCAGCTTAGAACGACTAGCGGTTTACGAGCAGTACTTC. Translating gives CASSLERLAVYEQYF.

V and J are TRBV6-5 and TRBJ1-3, with a weak D call TRBD1 (5 bases). The CDR3 has 14 residues. Germline V CDR1 and CDR2: MNHEY, SVGAGI. With 5 bases removed from V and 2 bases from J, the gap between germline ends came to 10 bases. The CDR3 DNA reads as TGTGCCAGCAGTAGGGGTTCGGCTGGAAACACCATATATTTT. As protein: CASSRGSAGNTIYF.

In this sample, this clone turned up once. The gene calls are TRBV9 and TRBJ1-5; D is unresolved. V lost 4 bases to trimming and J lost 9 bases, with 14 bases between them. Germline values: CDR1 SGDLS, CDR2 YYNGEE. CDR3 size: 13 residues. CDR3 protein: CASSPSPGRPQHF. For the CDR3, the DNA is TGTGCCAGCAGCCCATCCCCTGGGAGGCCCCAGCATTTT.

This clone came up a few times. This chain uses TRBV6-5 with TRBJ2-7; perhaps TRBD2 as D (6 bases). V was shortened by 5 bases and J by 2 bases, with 16 bases between the two germline ends. The CDR3 runs to 15 residues. CDR1 and CDR2 from the germline V gene are MNHEY and SVGAGI. This CDR3 reads CASSRALAGPYEQYF. DNA of the CDR3: TGTGCCAGCAGTAGAGCACTAGCCGGCCCCTACGAGCAGTACTTC.

The chain recombines TRBV6-5 with TRBJ2-3, with 8 bases fitting TRBD2. V trimming: 6 bases; J trimming: 4 bases; junction bases outside the gene matches: 9. The CDR3 is 15 residues long. In germline, CDR1 is MNHEY, CDR2 SVGAGI. The CDR3 here is CASSLSGKGADTQYF. The CDR3 DNA reads as TGTGCCAGCAGCCTTAGCGGGAAGGGGGCAGATACGCAGTATTTT.

This clone was found a few times. The genes are TRBV7-9 and TRBJ1-3; 8 nucleotides align to TRBD1. This CDR3 region has 14 residues. Germline V gene sequence: CDR1 SEHNR, CDR2 FQNEAQ (reference sequence). V lost 3 bases, J lost 4 bases, and 2 bases stayed unmatched. CDR3 region: CASSFGQGGNTIYF. The CDR3 bases are TGTGCCAGCAGCTTCGGACAGGGAGGAAACACCATATATTTT.